This TCR beta chain was recorded in a study of blood T cell repertoires in COVID-19. For the study at large: Sites across the United States, Italy and Spain contributed samples from acute and convalescent COVID-19. Sources were T cells, B-cell-depleted T cells, or PBMCs; the material itself was cDNA or gDNA.

The germline V gene encodes CDR1 SGHDN and CDR2 FVKESK. The CDR3 runs to 18 residues. Trimming cost V 2 bases and J 0 bases, with 14 bases left between them. As handled by the study authors: Researchers report that nucleated cell counts were estimated from reference gene primer amplification. Clones were read by immunoSEQ multiplex PCR, and TCRdb kept only the in-frame ones, dropping some. V and J calls and clone size are those listed in that table; D and trimming were worked out from the DNA. The sample records around 200,000 clones, less than 90% being singletons. The sample comprised peripheral blood. The clonotype comes from a man younger than 45 with acute or convalescent COVID-19. The genes are TRBV14 and TRBJ2-6, with D possibly matching TRBD1 (6 bases). The CDR3 nucleotides are TGTGCCAGCAGCCAACCGCCGGACAGCCTCTCTGGGGCCAACGTCCTGACTTTC. Residues: CASSQPPDSLSGANVLTF.